The clone carrying this TCR beta chain was counted only a few times. Its antigen is unidentified. This CDR3 has 17 residues. Germline lookup yields CDR1 SGDLS and CDR2 YYNGEE. Trimming left V 3 bases short and J 3 bases short, with 16 bases between. TCRdb re-called the reads with MiXCR, one entry per CDR3 protein. There are about 310,000 distinct CDR3 sequences in the sample; roughly a sixth occur only once, and more than 10% lies in the top ten. The sample is drawn from a study of T cell repertoires in cytomegalovirus infection. Study-level background: It can be stated that public TCR beta signatures indicated CMV infection as well as a matching HLA type. Study observations and caveats: Cumulative frequency (of public TCR beta family members) identified carriers of CMV plus the relevant HLA. The response measured ex vivo was dominated by TCR beta clonotypes (HLA-C-restricted and CMV-specific).

This sequence was found in a human donor in good health (CMV status not recorded). Some clones in this sample may be carry-over from other donors' samples. The genes are TRBV9 and TRBJ1-6, with D perhaps TRBD1 (6 bases). Sequenced sample: PBMCs. The DNA for the CDR3 is TGTGCCAGCAGCGGCAACCTCGGGACACGCTATAATTCACCCCTCCACTTT. Its translation: CASSGNLGTRYNSPLHF.